This T cell receptor beta chain is from a study of T cell changes during pregnancy in multiple sclerosis. This clone was detected once. Only in-frame clones appear in the TCRdb table, and some are missing; sequencing was by immunoSEQ multiplex PCR. The sample lists approximately 100,000 clones; approximately 94% were seen once. Trimming at V came to 1 base and at J to 5 bases, leaving 6 bases not matched to a gene. The germline V gene encodes CDR1 SGHRS and CDR2 YFSETQ. The CDR3 loop spans 14 amino acids. This sequence was found in a female donor with multiple sclerosis, enrolled in a pregnancy study. The source was peripheral blood, collected before pregnancy. The chain links TRBV5-1 to TRBJ2-7, with TRBD1 matching over 7 bases. The CDR3, as DNA: TGCGCCAGCAGCTTGAGGGGGCGCGGCGACGAGCAGTACTTC. This encodes CASSLRGRGDEQYF. Filled out from reference TRBV5-1 and TRBJ2-7, the complete variable domain reads KAGVTQTPRYLIKTRGQQVTLSCSPISGHRSVSWYQQTPGQGLQFLFEYFSETQRNKGNFPGRFSGRQFSNSRSEMNVSTLELGDSALYLCASSLRGRGDEQYFGPGTRLTVT.